Shown below are 17 T cell receptor beta chains from a single sample sequenced in a study of regulatory T cells in long-lasting Graves disease. Time point noted: persistent/refractory GD, antithyroid drugs over 5 years with positive TRAb. Preparation of the TCR library used RNA extracted from PBMCs. Combining iRepertoire HTBI primers with Arm-PCR of CDR3 regions, the authors built TCR beta libraries. TCRdb analysed the multiplex PCR reads with MiXCR anew, one entry per CDR3 protein. The sample lists under 450,000 distinct CDR3 sequences, around 22% seen once, with over 25% in the top ten. Sample: peripheral blood mononuclear cells (PBMCs), taken when the disease was refractory, from a patient treated with antithyroid drugs. The receptor set was obtained from a female donor with Graves disease.

This clonotype occurred a few times. This chain joins TRBV6-1 and TRBJ1-5, with TRBD1 matching 8 bases. V lost 5 bases to trimming and J lost 5 bases; unmatched junction nucleotides: 5. Germline V CDR1 and CDR2: MNHNS, SASEGT. CDR3 length: 14 amino acids. In DNA form, the CDR3 reads TGTGCCAGCAGTCTATCAGGGGGCTATCAGCCCCAGCATTTT. Its translation is CASSLSGGYQPQHF.

This clonotype has a count of ten or more. The gene calls are TRBV6-2 or TRBV6-3 and TRBJ2-7, with TRBD2 matching over 8 bases. Germline CDR1 reads MNHEY; CDR2 reads SVGEGT. The V gene end was trimmed by 5 bases and the J gene end by 3 bases; junction bases not matched to a gene: 6. The CDR3 is 14 amino acids. The CDR3: CASSPSGLVYEQYF. In DNA, the CDR3 is TGTGCCAGCAGTCCCTCGGGACTAGTCTACGAGCAGTACTTC.

The V and J genes are TRBV5-1 and TRBJ2-7; TRBD2 might be the D (6 bases). This CDR3 spans 15 amino acids. CDR1 is SGHRS and CDR2 is YFSETQ in the germline V gene. Trimming left V 2 bases short and J 0 bases short, with 12 bases between. In DNA form, the CDR3 reads TGCGCCAGCAGCTTCGGAGGGTCGAGCTCCTACGAGCAGTACTTC. This encodes CASSFGGSSSYEQYF.

The rearrangement joins TRBV19 to TRBJ1-5, with D tentatively TRBD1 (5 bases). The CDR3 extends over 15 amino acids. The V gene's germline CDR1 is LNHDA and CDR2 SQIVND (reference sequence). Deletions cut 3 bases from V and 7 bases from J, with 16 bases between. This CDR3 reads CASSISGGPGQPQHF. For the CDR3, the DNA is TGTGCCAGTAGTATTAGCGGGGGACCCGGCCAGCCCCAGCATTTT. The whole variable domain, filled in from reference TRBV19 and TRBJ1-5, reads DGGITQSPKYLFRKEGQNVTLSCEQNLNHDAMYWYRQDPGQGLRLIYYSQIVNDFQKGDIAEGYSVSREKKESFPLTVTSAQKNPTAFYLCASSISGGPGQPQHFGDGTRLSIL.

This clonotype was detected ten times or more. This chain uses TRBV7-9 with TRBJ2-7, with a possible D match to TRBD2 (5 bases). The CDR3 is 14 residues long. Trimming removed 6 bases at V and 0 bases at J, with 12 bases between. Germline CDR1 SEHNR, CDR2 FQNEAQ (reference sequence). The chain's CDR3 is CASRPEGSSYEQYF. The CDR3 coding sequence is TGTGCCAGCAGGCCGGAAGGGAGCTCCTACGAGCAGTACTTC. The full variable domain, in which reference TRBV7-9 and TRBJ2-7 provide the parts outside the CDR3, is DTGVSQNPRHKITKRGQNVTFRCDPISEHNRLYWYRQTLGQGPEFLTYFQNEAQLEKSRLLSDRFSAERPKGSFSTLEIQRTEQGDSAMYLCASRPEGSSYEQYFGPGTRLTVT.

This chain joins TRBV5-1 and TRBJ2-5; 8 bases line up with TRBD1. Unmatched junction bases numbered 10, after V lost 1 base and J lost 2 bases. From germline, CDR1 is SGHRS and CDR2 YFSETQ. The CDR3 consists of 17 residues. The CDR3 sequence: CASSLRRTGILQETQYF. The CDR3, as DNA: TGCGCCAGCAGCTTGCGGCGGACAGGGATTCTGCAAGAGACCCAGTACTTC. The full variable domain, its missing parts supplied by reference TRBV5-1 and TRBJ2-5, is KAGVTQTPRYLIKTRGQQVTLSCSPISGHRSVSWYQQTPGQGLQFLFEYFSETQRNKGNFPGRFSGRQFSNSRSEMNVSTLELGDSALYLCASSLRRTGILQETQYFGPGTRLLVL.

This clonotype has just a few counts. This rearrangement joins TRBV25-1 to TRBJ2-1; 7 positions match TRBD2. The germline V gene has CDR1 MGHDK and CDR2 SYGVNS. CDR3 length: 14 amino acids. V was clipped by 10 bases and J by 9 bases; unmatched bases: 15. CDR3 sequence (DNA): TGTGCCACCCTCAAGGCGGGAGTAACGGGTGAGCAGTTCTTC. This codes for CATLKAGVTGEQFF.

This clonotype was counted many times. The V call is TRBV2, the J call TRBJ1-2, with TRBD1 as a possible D gene (5 bases). Trimming shortened V by 3 bases and J by 6 bases, and 11 bases separated the two germline ends. Germline V gene lookup returns CDR1 SNHLY and CDR2 FYNNEI. This CDR3 is 13 amino acids long. The CDR3 region is CASSEAGLDGYTF. In DNA form, the CDR3 reads TGTGCCAGCAGTGAGGCGGGGCTGGATGGCTACACCTTC.

This clonotype was observed at least ten times. The chain employs TRBV28 and TRBJ1-1; 8 nucleotides align to TRBD1. The CDR3 has 15 amino acids. The V gene's germline CDR1 is MDHEN and CDR2 SYDVKM. V shed 6 bases and J 1 base; nucleotides not matched to a gene: 7. For the CDR3, the DNA is TGTGCCAGCAGGCCCACCGGGACAGGGAACACTGAAGCTTTCTTT. Translation: CASRPTGTGNTEAFF.

This clonotype was picked up a small number of times. V usage is TRBV7-2 and J usage is TRBJ2-7; TRBD2 agrees at 8 bases. Unmatched junction bases numbered 7, after V lost 3 bases and J lost 3 bases. This CDR3 is built from 15 residues. Germline assignment: CDR1 SGHTA and CDR2 FQGNSA. The CDR3 sequence: CASSFASGLLYEQYF. CDR3 coding DNA: TGTGCCAGCAGCTTCGCTAGCGGGCTCCTCTACGAGCAGTACTTC. Based on the CDR3 plus reference TRBV7-2 and TRBJ2-7, the full variable domain is GAGVSQSPSNKVTEKGKDVELRCDPISGHTALYWYRQSLGQGLEFLIYFQGNSAPDKSGLPSDRFSAERTGGSVSTLTIQRTQQEDSAVYLCASSFASGLLYEQYFGPGTRLTVT.

The chain is built from TRBV13 and TRBJ2-7, with a possible D match to TRBD2 (5 bases). Trimming removed 1 base at V and 3 bases at J, with 13 bases between. The germline gives CDR1 PRHDT, CDR2 FYEKMQ (reference sequence). The CDR3 has 15 residues. CDR3 nucleotide sequence: TGTGCCAGCAGCTTAGCCCATCGGGATGTCTACGAGCAGTACTTC. Translated, it gives CASSLAHRDVYEQYF.

This clonotype was picked up a small number of times. The rearrangement links TRBV30 to TRBJ2-7, with 8 bases that match TRBD1. V was clipped by 6 bases and J by 4 bases; unmatched bases: 14. Per germline, CDR1 GTSNPN and CDR2 SVGIG (reference sequence). This CDR3 is built from 15 residues. The CDR3 reads CACRAGGQHGYEQYF. CDR3 DNA sequence: TGTGCCTGTAGGGCAGGGGGCCAGCACGGTTACGAGCAGTACTTC.

The V call is TRBV3-1, the J call TRBJ2-4, with 8 bases lining up with TRBD2. There are 17 residues in the CDR3. J was trimmed by 2 bases and V by 2 bases; bases with no gene match: 8. The germline gives CDR1 LGHDT, CDR2 YNNKEL (reference sequence). The CDR3 sequence is CASSQRSGGGSKNIQYF. As DNA, the CDR3 is TGTGCCAGCAGCCAAAGGAGCGGGGGTGGGTCCAAAAACATTCAGTACTTC.

To note about this clonotype: Possible read error: a much larger clone is one base away. This sequence joins TRBV6-1 and TRBJ1-2, with D tentatively TRBD1 (6 bases). From germline, CDR1 is MNHNS and CDR2 SASEGT. This CDR3 is 15 amino acids long. Trimming took 6 bases from V and 6 from J, leaving 20 bases between them. The CDR3: CASRVDVGGYDGYTF. The CDR3 region has the DNA TGTGCCAGCAGGGTAGACGTAGGGGGATACGATGGCTACACCTTC.

V and J are TRBV25-1 and TRBJ2-2; D remains ambiguous. The germline CDR1 and CDR2 sequences are MGHDK and SYGVNS. The CDR3 is 11 amino acids. Trimming pared 3 bases from V and 14 bases from J, leaving 10 bases between. CDR3 bases: TGTGCCAGCAGTGACCCACCAAGACTGTTTTTT. Its protein product is CASSDPPRLFF.

The genes are TRBV7-9 and TRBJ2-7; 9 positions match TRBD1. The J segment lost 4 bases and the V segment lost 3 bases, leaving 4 bases of the junction unmatched. The CDR3 length is 14 residues. Germline V lookup: CDR1 SEHNR, CDR2 FQNEAQ (reference sequence). The CDR3 sequence: CASSLWDREYEQYF. The CDR3 region has the DNA TGTGCCAGCAGCTTGTGGGACAGGGAGTACGAGCAGTACTTC.

Many counts were recorded for this clonotype. This chain links TRBV29-1 with TRBJ2-7; possibly TRBD1 for D (6 bases). Germline V CDR1 and CDR2: SQVTM, ANQGSEA. V was clipped by 5 bases and J by 5 bases, with 13 bases between them. This CDR3 has 12 amino acids. CDR3 protein: CSVKIGQHEQYF. As DNA, the CDR3 is TGCAGCGTTAAGATCGGACAGCACGAGCAGTACTTC.